Shown below are 4 T cell receptor beta chains from a single sample sequenced in a study of CD8+CD57+ T cells in acquired aplastic anemia. CD8+CD57+ cell expansion had been shown by flow cytometry in patients chosen for sequencing. Genomic DNA templated the TCR beta VDJ and CDR3 profiling. TCRdb recomputed calls from the reads with MiXCR, one row per CDR3 protein. Of 150,000 to 170,000 distinct CDR3 sequences listed, roughly 54% are singletons. The specimen sequenced was sorted CD4+, CD8+, or CD8+CD57+ T cells (not recorded which) from PBMCs. The source is a human donor with aplastic anemia.

This clonotype was seen at least ten times. CDR3 in amino acids: CASSYSGDGANEQFF. The CDR3 DNA follows: TGTGCCAGCAGTTACTCAGGGGATGGTGCCAATGAGCAGTTCTTC. The chain joins TRBV6-5 to TRBJ2-1; perhaps TRBD1 as D (5 bases). CDR1 and CDR2 from the germline V gene are MNHEY and SVGAGI. The CDR3 is 15 residues long. V lost 0 bases and J lost 6, with 12 bases in between.

The chain couples TRBV11-1 to TRBJ1-2; tentative D call: TRBD1 (5 bases). Germline V gene sequence: CDR1 SGHAT, CDR2 FQDESV (reference sequence). The CDR3 runs to 16 residues. The germline V and J ends were trimmed by 1 base and 6 bases, with 18 bases remaining between them. The CDR3 spells CASSLVPGGVSDGYTF. The CDR3 bases are TGTGCCAGCAGCTTAGTCCCGGGGGGAGTGTCCGATGGCTACACCTTC.

This clonotype was observed a handful of times. The J gene is TRBJ1-5, the V gene TRBV20-1; 7 nucleotides align to TRBD1. V dropped 5 bases and J dropped 6; count of bases not matched to a gene: 13. CDR1 DFQATT and CDR2 SNEGSKA come from the germline V gene (reference sequence). The CDR3 sequence is 15 residues long. In DNA, the CDR3 is TGCAGTGCTCCCCGACAGGGAGGTGGCTCTCAGCCCCAGCATTTT. It encodes CSAPRQGGGSQPQHF.

V gene TRBV10-3 combines with J gene TRBJ1-1; D uncertain. The CDR3 consists of 13 residues. Trimming shortened V by 11 bases and J by 1 base, and 14 bases separated the two germline ends. Germline V gene lookup returns CDR1 ENHRY and CDR2 SYGVKD. Here the CDR3 reads CAARSGANTEAFF. Written as DNA, the CDR3 is TGTGCCGCCCGCTCGGGAGCGAACACTGAAGCTTTCTTT.